One sample yielded the 8 T cell receptor beta chains listed below, sequenced in a study of blood T cells in healthy people across ages. For the second PCR, which ran for about 6 to 12 cycles, a sample-barcoded 5' primer and a J-beta primer mix were used. Using its own MiXCR run on the 5' RACE reads, TCRdb lists one record per CDR3 protein. The sample lists approximately 1.5 million distinct CDR3 sequences, around 40% occurring once. The sequenced sample was blood. All receptors derive from a woman under 30 in good health.

The genes are TRBV7-2 and TRBJ1-2, with D possibly being TRBD1 (5 bases). V was cut by 2 bases and J by 4 bases, with 17 bases left in between. The CDR3 is 16 residues long. The germline CDR1 and CDR2 sequences are SGHTA and FQGNSA. CDR3 nucleotides: TGTGCCAGCAGCTTACAACCGGGACCTCAAGGCTATGGCTACACCTTC. Its translation: CASSLQPGPQGYGYTF. The full variable domain, with the rest looked up from reference TRBV7-2 and TRBJ1-2, is GAGVSQSPSNKVTEKGKDVELRCDPISGHTALYWYRQSLGQGLEFLIYFQGNSAPDKSGLPSDRFSAERTGGSVSTLTIQRTQQEDSAVYLCASSLQPGPQGYGYTFGSGTRLTVV.

The chain couples TRBV7-9 to TRBJ1-2, with TRBD1 as a possible D gene (6 bases). The CDR3 contains 14 residues. The germline V and J ends were trimmed by 3 bases and 6 bases, with 14 bases remaining between them. Germline loops: CDR1 SEHNR, CDR2 FQNEAQ (reference sequence). The CDR3 bases are TGTGCCAGCAGCTTCGGACAGAGTACCCATGGCTACACCTTC. Encoded protein: CASSFGQSTHGYTF.

This clonotype was seen once. The chain links TRBV28 to TRBJ2-4; a possible D gene is TRBD2 (6 bases). The closer fit of TRBJ2-7 to the DNA end suggests the J call may be wrong. CDR3 length equals 16 residues. Germline V gene sequence: CDR1 MDHEN, CDR2 SYDVKM. The CDR3 region has the DNA TGTGCCAGCAGTTTCCCCCGCGGGACGGTTACCTACGAGCAGTACTTC. It is translated as CASSFPRGTVTYEQYF.

Concerning this clonotype: At one end, the junction sequence differs from germline, possibly due to a read error. The chain has TRBV14 and TRBJ2-2; no firm D call. The CDR3 is made up of 15 amino acids. Germline assignment: CDR1 SGHDN and CDR2 FVKESK. The CDR3 loop is CAGSQQWENTGELFF. The CDR3 region has the DNA TGTGCCGGCAGCCAACAGTGGGAGAACACCGGGGAGCTGTTTTTT.

The chain combines TRBV4-1 with TRBJ2-3; possibly TRBD2 for D (8 bases). CDR1 and CDR2 (germline): MGHRA, YSYEKL. CDR3 length: 15 amino acids. Trimming left V 1 base short and J 9 bases short, with 17 bases between. The CDR3 nucleotides are TGCGCCAGCAGCCAAGCCCCCGGGGGGGACAGAACGCAGTATTTT. Translation gives CASSQAPGGDRTQYF.

There are a few counts of this clonotype. CDR3 loop: CASSYSIEGGYTF. The CDR3 bases are TGTGCCAGCAGTTACTCGATTGAAGGAGGCTACACCTTC. The genes are TRBV6-6 and TRBJ1-2; no reliable D call. In germline, CDR1 is MNHNY, CDR2 SVGAGI (reference sequence). The CDR3 loop spans 13 amino acids. The V and J ends lost 0 bases and 8 bases respectively, with 10 bases between them.

This clonotype appeared a few times. The chain has TRBV6-2 or TRBV6-3 and TRBJ2-1, with D hard to call. The length of the CDR3 is 13 residues. The V and J ends lost 11 bases and 1 base respectively, with 12 bases between them. Looked up from germline, CDR1 is MNHEY and CDR2 is SVGEGT. CDR3 nucleotides: TGTGCCTCGGCCCCCCCTTCCTACAATGAGCAGTTCTTC. Its protein product is CASAPPSYNEQFF.

The rearrangement joins TRBV7-6 to TRBJ2-7; D is possibly TRBD1 (5 bases). The ends were cut back, 5 bases at V and 5 bases at J, with 13 bases in the middle. CDR1 SGHVS and CDR2 FNYEAQ come from the germline V gene. The CDR3 covers 13 residues. CDR3 protein: CASSPGLGNEQYF. For the CDR3, the DNA is TGTGCCAGCAGCCCAGGGCTGGGTAACGAGCAGTACTTC.